A single sample is the source of the 18 T cell receptor beta chains below, sequenced in a study of blood T cells in healthy people across ages. Alongside a J-beta primer mix, a sample-barcoded 5' primer served in a second PCR lasting roughly 6 to 11 cycles. TCRdb processed the 5' RACE reads anew with MiXCR; each CDR3 protein has one entry. The sample includes about 680,000 distinct CDR3 sequences, over 45% of them seen just once. Sample: blood. These receptors were obtained from a woman aged 60-75 years in good health.

Comment on this clonotype: The germline gene is not matched at one end of the junction; a read error may be the cause. CDR3 bases: TGTGCTAGCAGTGGCGGCTGGGGACCTCACACCGGGGAGCTGTTTTTT. Its protein product is CASSGGWGPHTGELFF. This chain links TRBV5-8 with TRBJ2-2, with D possibly being TRBD1 or TRBD2 (5 bases each). The CDR3 has 16 residues. CDR1 is SGHTS, CDR2 YDEGEE, per germline.

This CDR3 is CASSERTVNYGYTF. In DNA, the CDR3 is TGCGCCAGCAGCGAACGGACAGTTAACTATGGCTACACCTTC. The chain joins TRBV5-1 to TRBJ1-2, with D maybe TRBD1 (6 bases). V was cut by 4 bases and J by 1 base, with 11 bases left in between. Germline V gene lookup returns CDR1 SGHRS and CDR2 YFSETQ. The CDR3 spans 14 residues.

The CDR3 region has the DNA TGCAGTGCTAGGGGGCTCGCGGAGGGGACCCAGTACTTC. Its protein product is CSARGLAEGTQYF. The chain has TRBV20-1 and TRBJ2-5; tentative D call: TRBD2 (6 bases). From germline, CDR1 is DFQATT and CDR2 SNEGSKA (reference sequence). The CDR3 length is 13 residues. V lost 3 bases and J 7 bases, leaving 15 bases between the germline ends.

As to this clonotype: A much more abundant neighbour one base away suggests this may be a read error. The chain recombines TRBV7-9 with TRBJ1-6; no firm D call. Germline V CDR1 and CDR2: SEHNR, FQNEAQ (reference sequence). The CDR3 runs 14 residues. The CDR3 loop reads CASSAGAGNSPPHF. The CDR3, as DNA: TGTGCCAGCAGCGCCGGAGCCGGGAATTCACCCCCCCACTTT.

Written as DNA, the CDR3 is TGTGCCAGCCGCGACAGGGCGCGCGATGGCTACACCTTC. This sequence encodes CASRDRARDGYTF. The chain combines TRBV28 with TRBJ1-2; 7 bases agree with TRBD1. The CDR3 has 13 amino acids. Germline CDR1 is MDHEN and CDR2 is SYDVKM. V trimming: 8 bases; J trimming: 6 bases; junction bases outside the gene matches: 9.

This clonotype was counted a single time. The V and J genes are TRBV28 and TRBJ1-2; 9 bases fit TRBD1. The CDR3 loop spans 14 amino acids. The germline V gene encodes CDR1 MDHEN and CDR2 SYDVKM. V lost 6 bases to trimming and J lost 7 bases; unmatched junction nucleotides: 9. The CDR3, as DNA: TGTGCCAGCAGCCCCGGACAGGGGAGTTCTGGCTACACCTTC. Amino acid sequence: CASSPGQGSSGYTF.

The chain combines TRBV29-1 with TRBJ1-5, with D possibly being TRBD1 (5 bases). Germline V CDR1 and CDR2: SQVTM, ANQGSEA. V was pared by 6 bases and J by 6 bases, with 18 bases between. The CDR3 sequence is 14 residues long. The CDR3 loop is CSVAVGAAGQPQHF. The CDR3 DNA sequence: TGCAGCGTGGCAGTCGGGGCCGCGGGTCAGCCCCAGCATTTT.

This clonotype came up a few times. The chain employs TRBV10-2 and TRBJ2-7, with 9 positions matching TRBD1. V lost 6 bases and J lost 0; bases outside the gene matches: 6. CDR1 and CDR2 (germline): WSHSY, SAAADI. CDR3 length: 15 residues. CDR3 nucleotide sequence: TGCGCCAGCAGCCAATCGACAGGGGGCTCCTACGAGCAGTACTTC. Its translation: CASSQSTGGSYEQYF.

This chain uses TRBV6-1 with TRBJ1-5; 7 positions agree with TRBD1. This CDR3 is 15 amino acids long. Germline CDR1 reads MNHNS; CDR2 reads SASEGT. V lost 8 bases, J lost 7 bases, and 14 bases stayed unmatched. CDR3 residues: CASGGNRGFRQPQHF. CDR3 in DNA: TGTGCCAGCGGGGGGAACAGGGGCTTTCGACAGCCCCAGCATTTT.

As for this clonotype: This clone may be a read error of a much larger clone one base away. The chain employs TRBV28 and TRBJ1-2; D unresolved. The CDR3 consists of 14 residues. Germline CDR1 MDHEN, CDR2 SYDVKM. The CDR3 nucleotides read TGTGCCGGCAGTTTACTACAGCCGGGTCGTGGCTACACCTTC. Its protein product is CAGSLLQPGRGYTF.

This clonotype has just a few counts. This could be a read error, since a much larger clone is one nucleotide away. The V gene is TRBV14, the J gene TRBJ1-2; D uncertain. Per germline, CDR1 SGHDN and CDR2 FVKESK. V lost 1 base and J lost 2, with 8 bases in between. The CDR3 runs 14 residues. The CDR3 spells CASSQGAVNYGYTF. Here the CDR3 DNA reads TGTGCCAGCAGCCAAGGAGCAGTCAACTATGGCTACACCTTC. Together with reference TRBV14 and TRBJ1-2, the CDR3 gives the full variable domain: EAGVTQFPSHSVIEKGQTVTLRCDPISGHDNLYWYRRVMGKEIKFLLHFVKESKQDESGMPNNRFLAERTGGTYSTLKVQPAELEDSGVYFCASSQGAVNYGYTFGSGTRLTVV.

This clonotype was picked up a small number of times. The chain carries TRBV7-2 and TRBJ1-2, with 10 bases aligning to TRBD1. Germline CDR1 reads SGHTA; CDR2 reads FQGNSA. This CDR3 is 13 amino acids long. V was clipped by 4 bases and J by 8 bases; unmatched bases: 4. CDR3 DNA: TGTGCCAGCAGCTCCAGGACAGGGGGAGGCTACACCTTC. It codes for CASSSRTGGGYTF.

The chain is built from TRBV7-2 and TRBJ2-5, with 12 bases that match TRBD2. The CDR3 is 16 residues long. Germline CDR1 is SGHTA and CDR2 is FQGNSA. Germline trimming cut 3 bases from V and 2 bases from J; bases unmatched to any gene: 4. DNA for the CDR3: TGTGCCAGCAGCTTGGCTAGCGGGAGGGAACAAGAGACCCAGTACTTC. Translated, it gives CASSLASGREQETQYF.

The J gene is TRBJ2-3, the V gene TRBV7-2, with D possibly being TRBD1 (6 bases). V lost 2 bases to trimming and J lost 5 bases, with 11 bases between them. The CDR3 contains 14 residues. In germline, CDR1 is SGHTA, CDR2 FQGNSA. Written as DNA, the CDR3 is TGTGCCAGCAGCTTACAGGGGTGGGAAGATACGCAGTATTTT. Translating gives CASSLQGWEDTQYF.

The CDR3 reads CASRGTSGSNYRDEQFF. In DNA, the CDR3 is TGTGCCAGCAGAGGAACTAGCGGGAGTAATTACCGGGATGAGCAGTTCTTC. The chain carries TRBV27 and TRBJ2-1; 11 bases agree with TRBD2. The CDR3 is made up of 17 amino acids. Germline-derived CDR1 and CDR2 are MNHEY and SMNVEV (reference sequence). The ends lost 6 bases at V and 8 bases at J; junction bases unmatched: 15.

This clonotype was recorded once. The chain carries TRBV7-9 and TRBJ1-2, with TRBD1 as a possible D gene (5 bases). CDR1 and CDR2 (germline): SEHNR, FQNEAQ (reference sequence). This CDR3 contains 14 residues. Trimming took off 1 base at V and 4 bases at J, with 10 bases between the two ends. CDR3 residues: CASSLEQEIYGYTF. The CDR3 nucleotides read TGTGCCAGCAGCTTAGAACAGGAGATCTATGGCTACACCTTC.

This clonotype has ten or more counts. One end of the junction varies from germline; a read error may be responsible. The V gene is TRBV5-1, the J gene TRBJ2-5; D is uncertain. Germline CDR1 is SGHRS and CDR2 is YFSETQ. CDR3 length: 14 residues. The CDR3 region is CASSLSSAQETQYF. In DNA, the CDR3 is TGTGCCAGCAGTTTATCCAGCGCCCAAGAGACCCAGTACTTC.

The chain is built from TRBV18 and TRBJ1-2; D call uncertain. Germline V gene sequence: CDR1 KGHSH, CDR2 LQKENI. V was pared by 4 bases and J by 7 bases, with 10 bases between. The CDR3 sequence is 12 residues long. This CDR3 is CASSRPGFGYTF. The CDR3 bases are TGTGCCAGCTCACGCCCCGGATTTGGCTACACCTTC.